One TCR beta chain is described in this entry. This sample stems from a study of T cells expressing NK-cell markers. About the research overall: Sorted T-cell subsets CD3+CD56+NKG2C+, CD3+CD56+NKG2C- and CD3+CD56-NKG2C+ were TCR beta-sequenced.

cDNA encoding TCR beta was synthesized via 5'RACE template switching incorporating UMIs. Reprocessing the 5' RACE reads, TCRdb reports a single entry for every CDR3 protein and omits DNA. This sample's table reports fewer than 300,000 distinct CDR3 sequences. Germline V gene lookup returns CDR1 KGHDR and CDR2 SFDVKD. CDR3 size: 16 residues. V gene TRBV24-1 combines with J gene TRBJ2-3; with no DNA, the TCRdb D assignment of TRBD2 cannot be verified. Material for sequencing was blood T cells: a sorted CD56 or NKG2C T cell subset, CD4+ or CD8+ T cells, or bulk PBMC T cells (not recorded which). The source of this sequence is a woman aged 18 to 75 in good health. The CDR3 protein is CATSDPSGRNLDTQYF.